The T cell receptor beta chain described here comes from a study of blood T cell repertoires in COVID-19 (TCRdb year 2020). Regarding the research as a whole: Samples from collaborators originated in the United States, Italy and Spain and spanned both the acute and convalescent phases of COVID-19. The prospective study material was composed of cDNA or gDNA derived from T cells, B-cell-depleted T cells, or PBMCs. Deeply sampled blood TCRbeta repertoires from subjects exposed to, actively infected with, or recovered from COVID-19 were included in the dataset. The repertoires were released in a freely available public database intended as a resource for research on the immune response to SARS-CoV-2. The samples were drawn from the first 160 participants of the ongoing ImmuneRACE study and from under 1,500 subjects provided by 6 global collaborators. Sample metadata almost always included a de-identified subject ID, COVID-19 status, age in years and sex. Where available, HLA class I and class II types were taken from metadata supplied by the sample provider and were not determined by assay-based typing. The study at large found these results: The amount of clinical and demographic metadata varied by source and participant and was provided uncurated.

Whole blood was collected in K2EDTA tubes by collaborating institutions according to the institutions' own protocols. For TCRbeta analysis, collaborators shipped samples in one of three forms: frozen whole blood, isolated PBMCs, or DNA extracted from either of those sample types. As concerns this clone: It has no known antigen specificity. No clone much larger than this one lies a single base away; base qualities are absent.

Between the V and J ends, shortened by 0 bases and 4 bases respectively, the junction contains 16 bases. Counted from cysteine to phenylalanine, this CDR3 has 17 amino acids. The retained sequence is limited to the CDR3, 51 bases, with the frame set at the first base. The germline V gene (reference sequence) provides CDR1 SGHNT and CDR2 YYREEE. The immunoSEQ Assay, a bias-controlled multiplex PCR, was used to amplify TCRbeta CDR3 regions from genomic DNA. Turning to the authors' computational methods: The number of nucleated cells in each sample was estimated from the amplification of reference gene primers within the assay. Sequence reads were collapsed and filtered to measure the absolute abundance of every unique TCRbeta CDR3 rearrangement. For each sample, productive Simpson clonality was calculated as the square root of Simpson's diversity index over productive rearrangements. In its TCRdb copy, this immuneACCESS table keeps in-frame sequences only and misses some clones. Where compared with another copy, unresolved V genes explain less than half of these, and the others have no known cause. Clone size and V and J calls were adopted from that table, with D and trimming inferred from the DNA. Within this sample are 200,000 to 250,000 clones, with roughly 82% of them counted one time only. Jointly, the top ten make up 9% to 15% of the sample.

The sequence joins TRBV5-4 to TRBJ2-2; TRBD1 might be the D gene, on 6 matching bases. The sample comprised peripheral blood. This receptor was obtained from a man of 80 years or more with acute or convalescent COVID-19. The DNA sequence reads TGTGCCAGCAGCTTGGGAACACAGGGTGCCGCCACCGGGGAGCTGTTTTTT. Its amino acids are CASSLGTQGAATGELFF.